The clone carrying this TCR beta chain was picked up a small number of times. The source of the sample is a study of patients and donors after allogeneic stem cell transplantation. Looked up from germline, CDR1 is SQVTM and CDR2 is ANQGSEA. The CDR3 consists of 13 residues. With 5 bases removed from V and 0 bases from J, the gap between germline ends came to 8 bases. TCRdb processed the RT-PCR reads anew with MiXCR; each CDR3 protein has one entry. Of about 210,000 distinct CDR3 sequences detected, 38% appear once; the ten largest clones hold 11%. The sequencing sample was made of blood, either unsorted or a sorted T cell fraction (not recorded which). The clonotype comes from a human donor who was either an allogeneic HSCT recipient or a stem cell or donor lymphocyte infusion donor (not recorded which). It is not recorded whose cells these are; they may come from a transplant donor. V gene TRBV29-1 combines with J gene TRBJ2-1, with D unresolved. CDR3 in amino acids: CSVLPSSYNEQFF. The CDR3 DNA follows: TGCAGCGTTCTGCCGAGCTCCTACAATGAGCAGTTCTTC.